This T cell receptor (beta chain) originates from a study of vaccination and CD4 T cells after COVID-19. Overall study context: The authors used overlapping spike peptides from SARS-CoV-2, HCoV-NL63, HCoV-OC43 and HCoV-229E to stimulate cells.

Per germline, CDR1 DFQATT and CDR2 SNEGSKA (reference sequence). CDR3 length: 15 amino acids. Germline trimming cut 7 bases from V and 4 bases from J; bases unmatched to any gene: 14. Sequencing of the DNA from cultured CD4+ T cells was carried out with the Oncomine TCR Beta short-read assay. The template was genomic DNA from cultured CD4+ T cells. MiXCR, applied by TCRdb to the PCR reads, yields one record per CDR3 protein. The sample consists of 15,000 to 20,000 distinct CDR3 sequences, roughly 61% of them appearing once. The treatment is: roughly ten-day PBMC culture with coronavirus spike peptide pools or control peptides (ViraFEST assay). In the ViraFEST assay, peptide-pool expansion preceded TCR sequencing of expanded clonotypes. Worth noting for this clonotype: Antigen unknown.

This chain joins TRBV20-1 and TRBJ2-3; TRBD2 aligns across 7 bases. The clonotype originates from a human donor who had recovered from COVID-19. The sample was CD4+ T cells from blood, cultured in vitro. The CDR3 region is CSGGVGGRGSDTQYF. The CDR3 nucleotides read TGCAGTGGGGGCGTTGGCGGGAGAGGTTCAGATACGCAGTATTTT.